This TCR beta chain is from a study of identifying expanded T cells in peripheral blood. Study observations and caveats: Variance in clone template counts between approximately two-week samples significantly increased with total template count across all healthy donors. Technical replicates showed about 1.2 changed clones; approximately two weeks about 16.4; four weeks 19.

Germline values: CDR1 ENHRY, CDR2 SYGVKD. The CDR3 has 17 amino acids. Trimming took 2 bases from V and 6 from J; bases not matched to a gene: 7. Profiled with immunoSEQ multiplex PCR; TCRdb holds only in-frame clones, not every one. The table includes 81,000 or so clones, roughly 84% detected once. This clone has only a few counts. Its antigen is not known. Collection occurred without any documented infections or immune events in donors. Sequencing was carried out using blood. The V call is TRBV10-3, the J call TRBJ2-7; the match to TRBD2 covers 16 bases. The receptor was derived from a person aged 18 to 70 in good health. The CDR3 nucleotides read TGTGCCATCAGTGAGGGATCGGGACTAGCGGGAGGGATCGAGCAGTACTTC. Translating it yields CAISEGSGLAGGIEQYF.